This T cell receptor (beta chain) was retrieved from a study of shared clonotypes between healthy human individuals. Overall study results and limits: Incomplete sequencing of sorted subsets was indicated by rarefaction despite large depth.

Germline V gene data show CDR1 as MGHDK and CDR2 as SYGVNS. With 5 bases clipped from V and 5 bases from J, the junction kept 5 bases outside the gene matches. The CDR3 contains 13 residues. How the authors handled the data: ImmunoSEQ gave junction-only sequences without quality scores, so filtering differed. Profiled with immunoSEQ multiplex PCR; TCRdb holds only in-frame clones, not every one. The V and J calls and clone size come from that table; D and trimming were worked out from the DNA. This sample yields about 2.4 million clones, of which under 95% are seen a single time; 0.36% belongs to the top ten. Caucasian adults living in Nashville, Tennessee, provided all samples. Notes on this clone: No antigen is known for it.

This rearrangement joins TRBV25-1 to TRBJ2-5, with TRBD2 identical over 7 bases. The sample comprised naive CD4+ T cells from PBMCs. Subset in this sample: CD45RA+ positively selected. This clonotype was obtained from a man younger than 35 in good health. Some clones in this sample may be carry-over from other donors' samples. CDR3 region: CASSSAGVETQYF. CDR3 DNA sequence: TGTGCCAGCAGTTCCGCGGGAGTTGAGACCCAGTACTTC.